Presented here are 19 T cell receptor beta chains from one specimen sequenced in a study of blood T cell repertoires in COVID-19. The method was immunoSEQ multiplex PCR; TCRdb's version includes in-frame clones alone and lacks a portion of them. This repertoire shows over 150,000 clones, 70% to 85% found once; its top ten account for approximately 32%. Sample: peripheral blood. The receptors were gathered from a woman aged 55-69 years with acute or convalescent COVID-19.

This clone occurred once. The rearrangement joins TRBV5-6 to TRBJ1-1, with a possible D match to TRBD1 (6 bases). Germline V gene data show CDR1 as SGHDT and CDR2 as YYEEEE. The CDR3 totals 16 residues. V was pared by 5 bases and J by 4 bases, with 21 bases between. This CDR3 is CASRLDSGVVATEAFF. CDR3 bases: TGTGCCAGCAGACTAGACTCAGGGGTCGTAGCCACTGAAGCTTTCTTT. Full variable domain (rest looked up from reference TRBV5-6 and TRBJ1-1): DAGVTQSPTHLIKTRGQQVTLRCSPKSGHDTVSWYQQALGQGPQFIFQYYEEEERQRGNFPDRFSGHQFPNYSSELNVNALLLGDSALYLCASRLDSGVVATEAFFGQGTRLTVV.

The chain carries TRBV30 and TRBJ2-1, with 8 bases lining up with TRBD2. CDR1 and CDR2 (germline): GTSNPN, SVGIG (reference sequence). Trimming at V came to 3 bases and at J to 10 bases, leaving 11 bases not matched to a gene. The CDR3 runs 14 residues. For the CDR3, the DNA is TGTGCCTGGAGCCTAGCGGGCCCGATCGGGGAGCAGTTCTTC. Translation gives CAWSLAGPIGEQFF.

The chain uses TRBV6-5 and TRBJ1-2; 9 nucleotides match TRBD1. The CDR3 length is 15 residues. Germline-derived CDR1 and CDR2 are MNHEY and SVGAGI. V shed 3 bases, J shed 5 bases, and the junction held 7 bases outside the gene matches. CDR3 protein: CASSYRGQGGYGYTF. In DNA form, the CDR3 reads TGTGCCAGCAGTTATAGGGGACAGGGTGGATATGGCTACACCTTC.

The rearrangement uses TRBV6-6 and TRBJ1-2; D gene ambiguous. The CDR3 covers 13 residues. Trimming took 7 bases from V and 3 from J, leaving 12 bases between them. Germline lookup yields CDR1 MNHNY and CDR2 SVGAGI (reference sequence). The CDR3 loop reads CASTRTRDYGYTF. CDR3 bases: TGTGCCAGCACCCGAACGAGGGACTATGGCTACACCTTC.

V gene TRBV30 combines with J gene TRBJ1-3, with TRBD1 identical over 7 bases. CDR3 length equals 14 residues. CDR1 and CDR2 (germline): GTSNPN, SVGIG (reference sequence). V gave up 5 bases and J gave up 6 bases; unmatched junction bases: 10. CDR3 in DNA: TGTGCCTGGGCCATACAGGGGACGCAAAACACCATATATTTT. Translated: CAWAIQGTQNTIYF.

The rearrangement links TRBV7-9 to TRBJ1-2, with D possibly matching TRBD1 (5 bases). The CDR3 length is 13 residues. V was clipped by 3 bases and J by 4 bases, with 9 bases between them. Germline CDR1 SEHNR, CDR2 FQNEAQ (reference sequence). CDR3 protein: CASSLVGGYGYTF. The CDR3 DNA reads TGTGCCAGCAGCTTGGTGGGGGGCTATGGCTACACCTTC.

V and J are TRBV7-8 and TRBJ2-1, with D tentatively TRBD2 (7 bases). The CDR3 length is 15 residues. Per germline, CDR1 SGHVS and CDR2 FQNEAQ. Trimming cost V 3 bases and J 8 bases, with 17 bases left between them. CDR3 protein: CASSFRGALGDEQFF. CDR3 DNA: TGTGCCAGCAGCTTCCGGGGGGCGCTGGGAGATGAGCAGTTCTTC. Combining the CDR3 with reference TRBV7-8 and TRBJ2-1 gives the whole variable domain GAGVSQSPRYKVAKRGQDVALRCDPISGHVSLFWYQQALGQGPEFLTYFQNEAQLDKSGLPSDRFFAERPEGSVSTLKIQRTQQEDSAVYLCASSFRGALGDEQFFGPGTRLTVL.

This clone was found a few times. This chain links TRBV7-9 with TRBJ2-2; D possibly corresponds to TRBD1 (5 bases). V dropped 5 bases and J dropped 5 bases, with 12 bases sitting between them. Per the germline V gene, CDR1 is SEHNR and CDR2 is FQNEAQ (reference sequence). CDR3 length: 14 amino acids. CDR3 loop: CASSVWGKTGELFF. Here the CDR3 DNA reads TGTGCCAGCAGCGTCTGGGGCAAAACCGGGGAGCTGTTTTTT.

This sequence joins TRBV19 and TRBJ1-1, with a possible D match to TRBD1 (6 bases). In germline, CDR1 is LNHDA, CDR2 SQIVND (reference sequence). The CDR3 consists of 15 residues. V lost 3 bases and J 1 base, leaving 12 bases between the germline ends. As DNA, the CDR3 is TGTGCCAGTAGTATGCAGGGGCGACCGAACACTGAAGCTTTCTTT. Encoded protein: CASSMQGRPNTEAFF.

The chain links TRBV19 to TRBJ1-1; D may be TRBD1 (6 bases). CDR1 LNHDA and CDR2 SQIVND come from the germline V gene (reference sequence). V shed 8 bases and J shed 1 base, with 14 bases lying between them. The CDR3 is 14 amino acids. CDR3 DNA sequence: TGTGCCAGTGGGTCGGGACATGCGAACACTGAAGCTTTCTTT. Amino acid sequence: CASGSGHANTEAFF.

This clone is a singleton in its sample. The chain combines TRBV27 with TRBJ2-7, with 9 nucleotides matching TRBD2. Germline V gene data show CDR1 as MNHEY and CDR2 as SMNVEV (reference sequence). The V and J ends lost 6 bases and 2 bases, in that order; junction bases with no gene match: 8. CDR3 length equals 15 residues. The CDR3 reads CASRYGSGGTYEQYF. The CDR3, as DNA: TGTGCCAGCAGGTACGGAAGCGGGGGGACCTACGAGCAGTACTTC.

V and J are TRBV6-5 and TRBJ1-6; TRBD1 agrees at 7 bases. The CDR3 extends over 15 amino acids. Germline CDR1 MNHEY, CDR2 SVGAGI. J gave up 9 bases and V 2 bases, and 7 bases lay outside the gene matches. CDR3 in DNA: TGTGCCAGCAGTTACACAGGGGAGCACGGTTCACCCCTCCACTTT. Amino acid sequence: CASSYTGEHGSPLHF.

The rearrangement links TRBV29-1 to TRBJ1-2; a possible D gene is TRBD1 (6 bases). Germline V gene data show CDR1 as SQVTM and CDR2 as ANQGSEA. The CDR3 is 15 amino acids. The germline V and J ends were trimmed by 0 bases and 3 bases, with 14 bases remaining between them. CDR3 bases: TGCAGCGTTGAAGAATACAGGGAGTTGGACTATGGCTACACCTTC. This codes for CSVEEYRELDYGYTF.

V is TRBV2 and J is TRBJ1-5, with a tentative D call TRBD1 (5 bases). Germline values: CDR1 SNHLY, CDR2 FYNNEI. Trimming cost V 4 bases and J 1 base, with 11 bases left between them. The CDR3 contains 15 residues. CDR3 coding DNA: TGTGCCAGCAGTGGTCAGGGTTTGAGCAATCAGCCCCAGCATTTT. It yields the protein CASSGQGLSNQPQHF.

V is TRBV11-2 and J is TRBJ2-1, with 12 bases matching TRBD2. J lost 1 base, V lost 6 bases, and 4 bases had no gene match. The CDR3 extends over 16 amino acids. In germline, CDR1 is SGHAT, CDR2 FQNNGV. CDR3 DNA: TGTGCCAGCAGACCCACTAGCGGGGGGTCCTACAATGAGCAGTTCTTC. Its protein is CASRPTSGGSYNEQFF.

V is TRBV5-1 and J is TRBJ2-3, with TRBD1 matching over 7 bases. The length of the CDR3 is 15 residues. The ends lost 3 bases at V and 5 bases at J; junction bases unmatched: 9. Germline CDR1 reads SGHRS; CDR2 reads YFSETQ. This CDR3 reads CASSSRQGALDTQYF. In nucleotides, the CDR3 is TGCGCCAGCAGCTCGCGACAGGGCGCGCTAGATACGCAGTATTTT. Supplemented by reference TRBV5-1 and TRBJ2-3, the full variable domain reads KAGVTQTPRYLIKTRGQQVTLSCSPISGHRSVSWYQQTPGQGLQFLFEYFSETQRNKGNFPGRFSGRQFSNSRSEMNVSTLELGDSALYLCASSSRQGALDTQYFGPGTRLTVL.

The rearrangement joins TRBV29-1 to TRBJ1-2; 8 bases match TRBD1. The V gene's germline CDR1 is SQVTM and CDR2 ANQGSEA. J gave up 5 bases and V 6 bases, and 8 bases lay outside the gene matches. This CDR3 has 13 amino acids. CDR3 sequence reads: CSVPTGVEYGYTF. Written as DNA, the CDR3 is TGCAGCGTCCCGACAGGGGTCGAGTATGGCTACACCTTC.

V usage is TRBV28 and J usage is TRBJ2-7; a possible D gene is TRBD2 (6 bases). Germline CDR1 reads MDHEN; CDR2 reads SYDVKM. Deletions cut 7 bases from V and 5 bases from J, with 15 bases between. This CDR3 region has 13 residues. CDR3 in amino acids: CASTPGGADEQYV. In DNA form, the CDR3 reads TGTGCCAGCACCCCTGGAGGGGCCGACGAGCAGTACGTC.

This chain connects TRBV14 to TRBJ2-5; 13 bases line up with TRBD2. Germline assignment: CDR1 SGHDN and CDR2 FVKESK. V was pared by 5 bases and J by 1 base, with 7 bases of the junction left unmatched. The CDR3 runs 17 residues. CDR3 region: CASSSRLAGGAQETQYF. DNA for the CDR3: TGTGCCAGCAGCTCTCGACTAGCGGGGGGAGCCCAAGAGACCCAGTACTTC.